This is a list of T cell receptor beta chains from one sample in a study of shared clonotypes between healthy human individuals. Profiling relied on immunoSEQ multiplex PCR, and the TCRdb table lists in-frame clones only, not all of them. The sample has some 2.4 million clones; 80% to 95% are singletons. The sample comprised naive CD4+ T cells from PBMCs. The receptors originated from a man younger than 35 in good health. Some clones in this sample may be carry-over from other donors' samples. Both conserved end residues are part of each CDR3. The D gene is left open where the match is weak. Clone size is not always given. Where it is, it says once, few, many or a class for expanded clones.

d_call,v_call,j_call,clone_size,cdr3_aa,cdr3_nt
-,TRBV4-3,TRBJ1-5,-,CASSQDRGDQPQHF,TGCGCCAGCAGCCAAGACAGGGGCGATCAGCCCCAGCATTTT
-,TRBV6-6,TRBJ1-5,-,CASSYPRSNQPQHF,TGTGCCAGCAGTTATCCGCGTAGCAATCAGCCCCAGCATTTT
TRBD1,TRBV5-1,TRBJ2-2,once,CASSNGRGNTGELFF,TGCGCCAGCAGTAACGGCAGGGGGAATACCGGGGAGCTGTTTTTT
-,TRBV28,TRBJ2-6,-,CATQGSAAGANVLTF,TGTGCCACCCAGGGCTCGGCCGCTGGGGCCAACGTCCTGACTTTC
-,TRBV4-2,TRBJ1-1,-,CASKMGAQGQNTEAFF,TGTGCCAGCAAAATGGGGGCTCAAGGGCAAAACACTGAAGCTTTCTTT
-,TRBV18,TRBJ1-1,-,CASSPPARKAFF,TGTGCCAGCTCACCACCGGCGAGAAAAGCTTTCTTT
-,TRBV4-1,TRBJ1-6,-,CASSQVPPSYNSPLHF,TGCGCCAGCAGCCAAGTCCCCCCATCTTATAATTCACCCCTCCACTTT
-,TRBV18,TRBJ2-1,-,CASSPEGQIYNEQFF,TGTGCCAGCTCACCGGAGGGACAGATATACAATGAGCAGTTCTTC
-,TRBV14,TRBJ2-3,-,CASSPHPTDTQYF,TGTGCCAGCAGCCCGCACCCCACAGATACGCAGTATTTT
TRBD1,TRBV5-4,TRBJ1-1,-,CASSQGDWGTEAFF,TGTGCCAGCAGCCAGGGGGACTGGGGGACTGAAGCTTTCTTT
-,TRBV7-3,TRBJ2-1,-,CASSLSSDYNEQFF,TGTGCCAGCAGCTTGTCAAGCGACTACAATGAGCAGTTCTTC
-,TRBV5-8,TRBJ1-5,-,CASRGSRLGRSNQPQHF,TGTGCCAGCAGGGGGAGTCGGCTTGGGCGGAGCAATCAGCCCCAGCATTTT
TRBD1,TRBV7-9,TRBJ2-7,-,CASSFGQGIYEQYF,TGTGCCAGCAGCTTCGGACAGGGGATCTACGAGCAGTACTTC
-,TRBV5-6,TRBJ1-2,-,CASSSLNRVSNYGYTF,TGTGCCAGCAGCTCCCTTAATAGGGTCTCAAACTATGGCTACACCTTC
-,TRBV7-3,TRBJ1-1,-,CASSLSGDTEAFF,TGTGCCAGCAGCCTATCCGGGGACACTGAAGCTTTCTTT
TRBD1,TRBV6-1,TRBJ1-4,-,CASVLGQGKGKLFF,TGTGCCAGCGTCCTCGGACAGGGAAAGGGAAAACTGTTTTTT
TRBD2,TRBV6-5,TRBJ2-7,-,CASSLQASGNYEQYF,TGTGCCAGCAGCCTCCAGGCTAGCGGAAACTACGAGCAGTACTTC
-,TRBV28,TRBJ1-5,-,CASSFGYNSNQPQHF,TGTGCCAGCAGTTTCGGCTACAATAGCAATCAGCCCCAGCATTTT
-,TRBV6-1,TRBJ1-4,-,CASSVGGPYEKLFF,TGTGCCAGCAGTGTGGGGGGGCCATATGAAAAACTGTTTTTT
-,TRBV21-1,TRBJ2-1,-,CASTGFELGDEQFF,TGTGCCAGCACGGGTTTCGAACTCGGGGATGAGCAGTTCTTC
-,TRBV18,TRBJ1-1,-,CASSQLGTANTEAFF,TGTGCCAGCTCACAACTGGGGACGGCGAACACTGAAGCTTTCTTT
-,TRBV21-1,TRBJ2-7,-,CASSPNLAGGYYYEQYF,TGTGCCAGCAGCCCTAACCTAGCGGGAGGATACTACTACGAGCAGTACTTC
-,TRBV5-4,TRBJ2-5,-,CASSPRDLRETQYF,TGTGCCAGCAGCCCTCGGGACTTGAGGGAGACCCAGTACTTC
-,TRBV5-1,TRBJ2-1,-,CASSLLASYNEQFF,TGCGCCAGCAGCTTGTTGGCCTCCTACAATGAGCAGTTCTTC
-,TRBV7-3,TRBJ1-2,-,CASSLEFGVGYTF,TGTGCCAGCAGCTTAGAGTTCGGCGTCGGCTACACCTTC
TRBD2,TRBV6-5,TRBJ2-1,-,CASSFPTSLEGNEQFF,TGTGCCAGCAGTTTCCCGACTAGCCTCGAGGGTAATGAGCAGTTCTTC
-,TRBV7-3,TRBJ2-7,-,CASSLWLGYEQYF,TGTGCCAGCAGCTTATGGCTGGGCTACGAGCAGTACTTC
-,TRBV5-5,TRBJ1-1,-,CASSLEGPPNTEAFF,TGTGCCAGCAGCTTGGAGGGGCCCCCGAACACTGAAGCTTTCTTT
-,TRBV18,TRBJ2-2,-,CASSPLTAGNTGELFF,TGTGCCAGCTCACCCCTCACGGCGGGGAACACCGGGGAGCTGTTTTTT
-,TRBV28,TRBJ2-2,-,CASSPPGGSNTGELFF,TGTGCCAGCAGCCCCCCCGGGGGTAGTAACACCGGGGAGCTGTTTTTT
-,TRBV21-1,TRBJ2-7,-,CASSKAVASGSPGDYEQYF,-
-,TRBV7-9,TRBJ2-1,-,CAAVAGIKYNEQFF,TGTGCCGCAGTGGCGGGGATAAAGTACAATGAGCAGTTCTTC
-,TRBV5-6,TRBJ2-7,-,CASSPRRDGGYEQYF,TGTGCCAGCAGCCCTCGACGGGATGGAGGCTACGAGCAGTACTTC
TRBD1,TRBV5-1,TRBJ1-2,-,CASSWAGTGNYGYTF,TGCGCCAGCAGCTGGGCCGGGACAGGGAACTATGGCTACACCTTC
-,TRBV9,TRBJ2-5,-,CASSVGTTGTGGKTQYF,TGTGCCAGCAGCGTCGGCACAACCGGGACCGGGGGCAAGACCCAGTACTTC